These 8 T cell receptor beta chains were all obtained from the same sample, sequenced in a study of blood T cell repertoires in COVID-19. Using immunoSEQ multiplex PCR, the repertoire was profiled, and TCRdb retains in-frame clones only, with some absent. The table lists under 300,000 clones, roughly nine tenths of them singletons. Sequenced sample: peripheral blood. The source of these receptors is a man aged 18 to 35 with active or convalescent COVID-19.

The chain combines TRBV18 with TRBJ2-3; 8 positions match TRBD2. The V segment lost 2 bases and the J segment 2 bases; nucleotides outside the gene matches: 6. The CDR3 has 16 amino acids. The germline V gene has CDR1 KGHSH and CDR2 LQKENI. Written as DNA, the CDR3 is TGTGCCAGCTCACCATTCGCGGGGGGCCTCACAGATACGCAGTATTTT. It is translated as CASSPFAGGLTDTQYF.

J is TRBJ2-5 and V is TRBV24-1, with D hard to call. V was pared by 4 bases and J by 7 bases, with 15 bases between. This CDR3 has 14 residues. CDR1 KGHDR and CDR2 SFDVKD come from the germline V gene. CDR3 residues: CATSDLPQIRTQYF. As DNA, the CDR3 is TGTGCCACCAGTGACCTACCACAGATTCGGACCCAGTACTTC.

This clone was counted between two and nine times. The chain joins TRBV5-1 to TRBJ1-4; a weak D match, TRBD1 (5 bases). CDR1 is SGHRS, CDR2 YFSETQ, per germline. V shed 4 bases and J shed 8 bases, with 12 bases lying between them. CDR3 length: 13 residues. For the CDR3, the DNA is TGCGCCAGCAGCGGGGGGACGGACGAAAAACTGTTTTTT. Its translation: CASSGGTDEKLFF.

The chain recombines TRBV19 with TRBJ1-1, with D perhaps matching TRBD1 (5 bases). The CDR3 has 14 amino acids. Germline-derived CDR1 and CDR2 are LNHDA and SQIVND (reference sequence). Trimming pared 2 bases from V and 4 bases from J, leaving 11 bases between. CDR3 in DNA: TGTGCCAGTAGTATACAGGGAAGAAGCACTGAAGCTTTCTTT. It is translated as CASSIQGRSTEAFF. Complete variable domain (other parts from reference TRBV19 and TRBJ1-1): DGGITQSPKYLFRKEGQNVTLSCEQNLNHDAMYWYRQDPGQGLRLIYYSQIVNDFQKGDIAEGYSVSREKKESFPLTVTSAQKNPTAFYLCASSIQGRSTEAFFGQGTRLTVV.

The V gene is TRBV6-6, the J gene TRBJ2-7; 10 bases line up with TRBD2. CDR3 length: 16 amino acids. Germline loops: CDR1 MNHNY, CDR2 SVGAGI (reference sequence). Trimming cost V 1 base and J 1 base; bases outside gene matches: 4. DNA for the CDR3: TGTGCCAGCAGTTACTTTGGGACTAGCGCTTCCTACGAGCAGTACTTC. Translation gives CASSYFGTSASYEQYF.

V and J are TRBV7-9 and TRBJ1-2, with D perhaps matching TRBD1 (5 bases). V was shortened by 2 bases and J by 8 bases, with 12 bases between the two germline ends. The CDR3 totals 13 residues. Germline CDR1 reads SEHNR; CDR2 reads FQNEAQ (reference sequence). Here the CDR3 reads CASSLSQGTGYTF. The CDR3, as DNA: TGTGCCAGCAGCTTATCTCAGGGAACCGGCTACACCTTC.

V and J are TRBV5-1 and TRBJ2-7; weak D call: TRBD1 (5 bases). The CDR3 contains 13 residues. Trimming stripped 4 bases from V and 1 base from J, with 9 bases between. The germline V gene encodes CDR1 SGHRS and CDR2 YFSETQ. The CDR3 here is CASSRTLSYEQYF. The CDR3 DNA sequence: TGCGCCAGCAGCCGGACATTGTCCTACGAGCAGTACTTC.

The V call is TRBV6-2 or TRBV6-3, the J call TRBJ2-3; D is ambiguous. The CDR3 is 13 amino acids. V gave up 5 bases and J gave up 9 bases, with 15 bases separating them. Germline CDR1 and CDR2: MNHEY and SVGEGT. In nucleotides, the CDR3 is TGTGCCAGCAGTGCCACGCTGAGCGCCACGCAGTATTTT. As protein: CASSATLSATQYF.